The rows below give T cell receptor beta chains drawn from one sample of a study of beta chain features in type 1 diabetes. The repertoire was sequenced with immunoSEQ multiplex PCR; TCRdb's copy has only in-frame clones and lacks some. The sample has a few hundred thousand clones; 20% are singletons. What was sequenced was naive CD4+ T cells from blood. The origin of the receptors is a woman aged 40 to 50 with type 1 diabetes. Both conserved end residues are part of each CDR3. D genes are given only for firm matches. Size tells how often a clone was seen (once, few, many) or the class of an expanded clone, and some rows leave it out.

TRBD1	-	TRBV4-3	TRBJ2-1	CASSHPRQGKEQFF	TGCGCCAGCAGCCACCCGAGACAGGGGAAAGAGCAGTTCTTC
-	few	TRBV4-3	TRBJ1-4	CASSPQGVGDEKLFF	TGCGCCAGCAGCCCACAAGGCGTAGGGGATGAAAAACTGTTTTTT
-	-	TRBV30	TRBJ2-1	CAWTPPRGGSIGEQFF	TGTGCCTGGACTCCTCCTAGGGGGGGATCAATTGGTGAGCAGTTCTTC
TRBD1	-	TRBV29-1	TRBJ1-2	CSVYRDRVDGYTF	TGCAGCGTTTACCGGGACAGGGTTGACGGCTACACCTTC
-	-	TRBV7-2	TRBJ2-4	CASSSSPYEIAKNIQYF	TGTGCCAGCAGCTCCTCACCCTATGAAATAGCCAAAAACATTCAGTACTTC
-	few	TRBV6-1	TRBJ2-6	CASSEDRTALVGANVLTF	TGTGCCAGCAGTGAAGATAGGACAGCCCTCGTTGGGGCCAACGTCCTGACTTTC
-	few	TRBV29-1	TRBJ2-3	CSVSSADTQYF	TGCAGCGTTAGTAGCGCAGATACGCAGTATTTT
-	-	TRBV28	TRBJ1-2	CASSLGGGLTPYGYTF	TGTGCCAGCAGTTTGGGAGGCGGCTTAACTCCCTATGGCTACACCTTC
-	few	TRBV14	TRBJ2-6	CAARTASGANVLTF	TGTGCCGCACGGACAGCCTCTGGGGCCAACGTCCTGACTTTC
TRBD1	-	TRBV10-3	TRBJ1-5	CAISGGDRGDQPQHF	TGTGCCATCAGTGGTGGGGACAGGGGGGATCAGCCCCAGCATTTT
-	-	TRBV7-2	TRBJ2-1	CASSSRGGYEQFF	TGTGCCAGCAGCTCCCGTGGGGGCTATGAGCAGTTCTTC
-	-	TRBV2	TRBJ1-4	CASSVRDEKLFF	TGTGCCAGCAGTGTGCGGGACGAGAAACTGTTTTTT
-	-	TRBV2	TRBJ1-5	CASSYSGGSNQPQHF	TGTGCCAGCAGTTATTCCGGGGGTAGCAATCAGCCCCAGCATTTT
-	-	TRBV20-1	TRBJ2-3	CSAGQGDTQYF	TGCAGTGCTGGGCAGGGGGATACGCAGTATTTT
TRBD1	-	TRBV28	TRBJ2-1	CASSLTGNEQFF	TGTGCCAGCAGCTTGACAGGGAATGAGCAGTTCTTC
TRBD1	few	TRBV15	TRBJ1-5	CATSRPDRVDQPQHF	TGTGCCACCAGCAGGCCGGACAGGGTCGATCAGCCCCAGCATTTT
-	-	TRBV4-2	TRBJ2-7	CASSLQGSYEQYF	TGTGCCAGCAGCTTACAGGGCTCCTACGAGCAGTACTTC
-	-	TRBV6-6	TRBJ2-2	CASSPTGAGRELFF	TGTGCCAGCAGTCCCACTGGGGCAGGCCGGGAGCTGTTTTTT
TRBD2	-	TRBV7-2	TRBJ2-2	CASSPLTSSWTGELFF	TGTGCCAGCAGCCCCCTGACTAGCTCATGGACCGGGGAGCTGTTTTTT
-	few	TRBV4-2	TRBJ2-1	CASSRSQREQFF	TGTGCCAGCAGCCGGTCACAAAGAGAGCAGTTCTTC
-	few	TRBV5-1	TRBJ2-7	CASSSRGGANEQYF	TGCGCCAGCAGTTCCCGCGGAGGGGCCAACGAGCAGTACTTC
TRBD1	-	TRBV15	TRBJ1-1	CATSSTDRANTEAFF	TGTGCCACCAGCTCCACGGACAGGGCGAACACTGAAGCTTTCTTT
TRBD1	-	TRBV4-1	TRBJ1-5	CASSWTGDSNQPQHF	TGCGCCAGCAGCTGGACAGGAGATAGCAATCAGCCCCAGCATTTT
TRBD2	-	TRBV10-3	TRBJ2-5	CAIGDAAGGTETQYF	TGTGCCATCGGGGATGCAGCGGGAGGTACTGAGACCCAGTACTTC
TRBD1	few	TRBV9	TRBJ2-1	CASSPGGRGHENEQFF	TGTGCCAGCTCACCAGGCGGCAGGGGGCATGAGAATGAGCAGTTCTTC
-	-	TRBV9	TRBJ2-6	CASSVVPSSGANVLTF	TGTGCCAGCAGCGTTGTTCCTTCCTCTGGGGCCAACGTCCTGACTTTC
TRBD2	few	TRBV5-1	TRBJ2-1	CASSFGGTIHYNEQFF	TGCGCCAGCAGCTTCGGTGGGACTATCCACTACAATGAGCAGTTCTTC
-	-	TRBV29-1	TRBJ1-1	CSGRLQLTNTEAFF	TGCAGCGGTCGTCTACAGCTCACGAACACTGAAGCTTTCTTT
-	few	TRBV4-1	TRBJ1-5	CASSQDGTNRPQHF	TGCGCCAGCAGCCAGGACGGGACAAATAGACCCCAGCATTTT
-	-	TRBV29-1	TRBJ1-2	CSVSTGYGYTF	TGCAGCGTGTCGACAGGCTATGGCTACACCTTC
TRBD1	few	TRBV28	TRBJ2-7	CASSQTGIAYF	TGTGCCAGCAGTCAGACAGGGATCGCGTACTTC
-	few	TRBV4-1	TRBJ2-5	CASSRTLDLSETQYF	TGCGCCAGCAGCAGGACTCTGGACTTGTCGGAGACCCAGTACTTC
-	-	TRBV6-1	TRBJ2-5	CASSEGVYETQYF	TGTGCCAGCAGTGAGGGAGTCTACGAGACCCAGTACTTC
-	-	TRBV6-6	TRBJ2-3	CASSYSTTRDTQYF	TGTGCCAGCAGTTACTCGACTACTCGGGATACGCAGTATTTT
-	few	TRBV30	TRBJ1-1	CAWGATFEAFF	TGTGCCTGGGGCGCGACTTTTGAAGCTTTCTTT
-	few	TRBV4-3	TRBJ1-2	CASSQGNRVGYTF	TGCGCCAGCAGCCAAGGCAACAGGGTCGGCTACACCTTC
-	-	TRBV19	TRBJ2-1	CASARELSYNEQFF	TGTGCCAGTGCCCGGGAACTCTCCTACAATGAGCAGTTCTTC
-	-	TRBV7-9	TRBJ1-2	CASSPPGGEGGGYTF	TGTGCCAGCAGCCCTCCCGGGGGGGAAGGTGGAGGCTACACCTTC
TRBD2	few	TRBV4-1	TRBJ2-1	CASSQEVSGVSYNEQFF	TGCGCCAGCAGCCAAGAGGTTAGCGGGGTCTCCTACAATGAGCAGTTCTTC
-	-	TRBV6-5	TRBJ1-1	CASSYRGVNTEAFF	TGTGCCAGCAGTTACCGGGGGGTGAACACTGAAGCTTTCTTT
-	-	TRBV29-1	TRBJ2-1	CSLSRDTNNEQFF	TGCAGCCTCAGCCGGGACACAAACAATGAGCAGTTCTTC
TRBD1	few	TRBV7-9	TRBJ2-2	CASSRTGVAGELFF	TGTGCCAGCAGCAGGACAGGGGTAGCCGGGGAGCTGTTTTTT
TRBD2	few	TRBV9	TRBJ2-1	CASSVGLISSYNEQFF	TGTGCCAGCAGCGTGGGACTAATTAGCTCCTACAATGAGCAGTTCTTC
TRBD2	-	TRBV7-3	TRBJ2-3	CASSSGTSGSVLDTQYF	TGTGCCAGCAGCTCCGGGACTAGCGGGAGTGTATTGGATACGCAGTATTTT
TRBD2	-	TRBV9	TRBJ2-1	CASSRAAGTSVSNEQFF	TGTGCCAGCAGCCGGGCGGCCGGGACTAGCGTCTCCAATGAGCAGTTCTTC
-	-	TRBV2	TRBJ2-5	CASTRDLTMETQYF	TGTGCCAGCACCCGGGACTTGACGATGGAGACCCAGTACTTC
-	few	TRBV4-2	TRBJ2-1	CASSRVVLGGTYNEQFF	TGTGCCAGCAGCCGGGTGGTGTTGGGAGGTACCTACAATGAGCAGTTCTTC
TRBD1	few	TRBV19	TRBJ2-7	CASSISGLQGQGYEQYF	TGTGCCAGTAGTATTAGCGGCCTCCAGGGACAGGGCTACGAGCAGTACTTC
TRBD2	-	TRBV5-4	TRBJ2-2	CASSFSSGTNTGELFF	TGTGCCAGCAGCTTCTCTAGCGGGACAAACACCGGGGAGCTGTTTTTT
-	-	TRBV9	TRBJ1-2	CASSVTAF	TGTGCCAGCAGCGTAACAGCCTTC
-	-	TRBV13	TRBJ1-5	CASSARQVSNQPQHF	TGTGCCAGCAGCGCCAGACAGGTTAGCAATCAGCCCCAGCATTTT
-	-	TRBV29-1	TRBJ2-5	CSVGGAPQETQYF	TGCAGCGTTGGGGGAGCCCCCCAAGAGACCCAGTACTTC
TRBD2	-	TRBV5-4	TRBJ2-1	CASSLTSGNNEQFF	TGTGCCAGCAGCTTGACTAGCGGGAACAATGAGCAGTTCTTC
TRBD2	-	TRBV4-1	TRBJ2-1	CASSRDQSTSGRLSNEQFF	TGCGCCAGCAGCCGTGATCAGTCGACTAGCGGGAGGTTAAGTAATGAGCAGTTCTTC
-	-	TRBV7-2	TRBJ1-5	CASSLGQGNNQPQHF	TGTGCCAGCAGCTTAGGGCAGGGCAACAATCAGCCCCAGCATTTT